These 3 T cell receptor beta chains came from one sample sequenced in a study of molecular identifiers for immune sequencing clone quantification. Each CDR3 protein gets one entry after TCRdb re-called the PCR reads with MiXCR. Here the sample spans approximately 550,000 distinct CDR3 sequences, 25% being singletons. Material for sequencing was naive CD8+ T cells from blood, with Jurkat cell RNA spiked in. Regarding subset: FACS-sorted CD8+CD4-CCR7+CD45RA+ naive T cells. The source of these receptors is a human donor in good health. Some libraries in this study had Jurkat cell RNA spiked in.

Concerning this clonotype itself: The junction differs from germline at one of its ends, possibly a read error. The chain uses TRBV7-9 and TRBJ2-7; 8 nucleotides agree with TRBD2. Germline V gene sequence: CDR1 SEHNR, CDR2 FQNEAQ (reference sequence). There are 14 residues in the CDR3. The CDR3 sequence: CAGSFFAGGYEQYF. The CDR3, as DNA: TGTGCCGGCAGTTTTTTCGCGGGAGGATACGAGCAGTACTTC.

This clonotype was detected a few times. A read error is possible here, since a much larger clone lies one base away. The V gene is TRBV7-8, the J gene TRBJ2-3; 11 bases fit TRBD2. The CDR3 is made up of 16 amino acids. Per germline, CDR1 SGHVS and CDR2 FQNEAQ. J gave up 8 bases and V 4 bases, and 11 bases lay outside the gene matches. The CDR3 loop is CASSSTSGTSGATQYF. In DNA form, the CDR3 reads TGTGCCAGCAGCTCCACGTCCGGGACTAGCGGAGCTACGCAGTATTTT.

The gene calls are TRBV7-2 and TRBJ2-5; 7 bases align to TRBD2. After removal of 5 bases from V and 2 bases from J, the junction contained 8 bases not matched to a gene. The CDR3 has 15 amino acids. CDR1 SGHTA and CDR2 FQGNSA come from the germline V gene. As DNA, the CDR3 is TGTGCCAGCAGCCTCATGGCTAGCGGACAAGAGACCCAGTACTTC. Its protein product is CASSLMASGQETQYF.